These 12 T cell receptor beta chains originate from one sample sequenced in a study of OX40 agonist ivuxolimab in advanced cancers. The table came from immunoSEQ multiplex PCR; TCRdb's copy has only in-frame clones and leaves some out. The repertoire holds roughly 73,000 clones, with roughly 80% as singletons. The sample here was CD4+ or CD8+ T cells sorted from blood, taken in a trial of the OX40 agonist ivuxolimab. The receptor set was obtained from an adult with an advanced solid tumor such as melanoma, head and neck, liver or kidney cancer.

The V gene is TRBV6-5, the J gene TRBJ2-7; unclear D gene. From germline, CDR1 is MNHEY and CDR2 SVGAGI. V gave up 2 bases and J gave up 7 bases, with 9 bases separating them. The CDR3 is 12 amino acids. In DNA, the CDR3 is TGTGCCAGCAGTTACGGTCTGCAAGAGCAGTACTTC. The encoded protein is CASSYGLQEQYF.

This chain connects TRBV6-6 to TRBJ2-7; D unclear. Germline CDR1 is MNHNY and CDR2 is SVGAGI (reference sequence). This CDR3 has 15 amino acids. V was cut by 4 bases and J by 3 bases, with 16 bases left in between. The CDR3 protein is CASSSPTLGGYEQYF. The CDR3, as DNA: TGTGCCAGCAGTTCTCCGACCCTAGGTGGCTACGAGCAGTACTTC.

This clone occurred a few times. The chain joins TRBV28 to TRBJ1-4; TRBD1 matches 7 bases. The CDR3 has 17 residues. Trimming cost V 4 bases and J 7 bases; bases outside gene matches: 15. Germline loops: CDR1 MDHEN, CDR2 SYDVKM. The CDR3 nucleotides are TGTGCCAGCAGTTCCCCCCGGGACAGTCAAAGGGGTGAAAAACTGTTTTTT. It codes for CASSSPRDSQRGEKLFF.

This chain uses TRBV7-8 with TRBJ2-3, with 12 bases aligning to TRBD1. V was pared by 5 bases and J by 10 bases, with 7 bases of the junction left unmatched. The length of the CDR3 is 14 residues. Germline-derived CDR1 and CDR2 are SGHVS and FQNEAQ. DNA for the CDR3: TGTGCCAGCAGCCCCGGGACAGGGGGCTCGGCGCAGTATTTT. Its translation: CASSPGTGGSAQYF.

This rearrangement joins TRBV19 to TRBJ2-7, with D possibly matching TRBD1 (5 bases). With 6 bases removed from V and 2 bases from J, the gap between germline ends came to 17 bases. CDR1 and CDR2 from the germline V gene are LNHDA and SQIVND (reference sequence). The CDR3 has 15 amino acids. As DNA, the CDR3 is TGTGCCAGTAGCACGACAGTGGTCTCAACCTACGAGCAGTACTTC. Its protein product is CASSTTVVSTYEQYF.

The chain employs TRBV20-1 and TRBJ2-1; no definite D call. Germline CDR1 DFQATT, CDR2 SNEGSKA (reference sequence). The CDR3 has 11 residues. Trimming cost V 3 bases and J 6 bases, with 6 bases left between them. The CDR3 sequence: CSASFGNEQFF. The CDR3 DNA follows: TGCAGTGCTAGTTTCGGCAATGAGCAGTTCTTC.

The rearrangement joins TRBV6-1 to TRBJ1-5; D unresolved. The germline gives CDR1 MNHNS, CDR2 SASEGT. Between the trimmed V and J ends, which lost 3 bases and 3 bases, there was a span of 12 bases. The CDR3 runs to 15 residues. The CDR3 DNA sequence: TGTGCCAGCAGTGATTTCGAAAGAATCAATCAGCCCCAGCATTTT. This sequence encodes CASSDFERINQPQHF.

As regards this clone: Other DNA sequences in the same sample also yield this CDR3. The CDR3 DNA sequence: TGTGCCAGCAGCCCCCGGACGGATTCACCCCTCCACTTT. It encodes CASSPRTDSPLHF. This chain links TRBV6-5 with TRBJ1-6; D ambiguous. CDR3 length: 13 amino acids. The V end lost 6 bases, the J end lost 8 bases, and 11 bases lay between the germline ends. Germline CDR1 reads MNHEY; CDR2 reads SVGAGI.

J is TRBJ2-3 and V is TRBV18; no reliable D call. CDR3 length: 14 amino acids. Looked up from germline, CDR1 is KGHSH and CDR2 is LQKENI. V was cut by 6 bases and J by 2 bases, with 12 bases left in between. The CDR3 DNA is TGTGCCAGCTCCCGTGGGTACTCCACAGATACGCAGTATTTT. This codes for CASSRGYSTDTQYF. Full variable domain (remainder filled in from reference TRBV18 and TRBJ2-3): NAGVMQNPRHLVRRRGQEARLRCSPMKGHSHVYWYRQLPEEGLKFMVYLQKENIIDESGMPKERFSAEFPKEGPSILRIQQVVRGDSAAYFCASSRGYSTDTQYFGPGTRLTVL.

This clone was seen a few times. The V gene is TRBV6-5, the J gene TRBJ1-2; no reliable D call. CDR1 and CDR2 from the germline V gene are MNHEY and SVGAGI. The CDR3 loop spans 13 amino acids. With 6 bases removed from V and 8 bases from J, the gap between germline ends came to 16 bases. The CDR3 spells CASRVLLEAGYTF. CDR3 in DNA: TGTGCCAGCAGGGTCCTCTTGGAGGCGGGCTACACCTTC.

CDR3 DNA: TGTGCCAGCGATCCAGGGACGGGCACTGAAGCTTTCTTT. Translating it yields CASDPGTGTEAFF. V and J are TRBV25-1 and TRBJ1-1; D perhaps matches TRBD1 (5 bases). Germline CDR1 is MGHDK and CDR2 is SYGVNS. The CDR3 is made up of 13 amino acids. V was trimmed by 8 bases and J by 4 bases, leaving 14 bases between them.

The rearrangement links TRBV5-1 to TRBJ2-5; D assignment may be TRBD1 or TRBD2 (6 bases each). Germline lookup yields CDR1 SGHRS and CDR2 YFSETQ. Trimming left V 5 bases short and J 0 bases short, with 11 bases between. The CDR3 spans 14 residues. Written as DNA, the CDR3 is TGCGCCAGCAGGTCGGGGGCAAACCAAGAGACCCAGTACTTC. It encodes CASRSGANQETQYF.